This record covers a single T cell receptor beta chain. Its antigen has not been determined. No base quality information exists; no much larger clone differs at one position. Donors were a few dozen systemically healthy Caucasian individuals from Russia aged about 6 to 100 years. Approximately 9.3 milliliters of peripheral blood were drawn from each donor into EDTA-treated Vacutainer tubes. PBMCs were isolated by Ficoll-Paque density-gradient centrifugation, with at least 6 million obtained per sample. Total RNA was extracted from PBMCs with Trizol reagent, with at least 6 micrograms obtained per sample. For every donor, flow cytometry on a PBMC aliquot measured the percentage of naive CD45RAhigh/CD27high T cells. From the germline V gene, CDR1 is SGHAT and CDR2 is FQNNGV. The CDR3 covers 16 residues, taking in both the cysteine and the phenylalanine. Here the CDR3 DNA is all that survives: 48 bases in frame from base 1. V ends up 5 bases short and J 11 bases short, with an unmatched junction base count of 14.

The data were obtained in a study of blood T cells in healthy people across ages (dated by TCRdb to between 2014 and 2017). Some background on the complete study: Template switching captured roughly one uniquely barcoded TCR beta cDNA molecule per two T cells in model experiments. To track age-related changes in TCR beta repertoire diversity, the study relied on deep sequencing normalized with unique cDNA molecular identifiers. The donors were divided into four age groups: young (average approximately 17 years), middle-aged (approximately 41), aged (approximately 62) and long-lived (around 87). The study analyzed two additional independent replicas of 1 million unique cDNA reads from the same blood draw for two donors, one aged 18 to 30 and one aged 80 or older.

The library was obtained by 5' RACE. The listed sequencing device is Illumina HiSeq 2500. A second PCR of roughly 7 to 12 cycles was performed with a sample-barcoded 5' primer and a J-beta primer mix. A template-switch 5' adaptor carrying 12 random nucleotides introduced a unique molecular identifier onto each TCR beta cDNA molecule. Each sample yielded at least 2.5 million CDR3-containing paired-end reads. The Mint cDNA synthesis kit, primed by a TRBC-specific oligonucleotide, was used to synthesize first-strand cDNA from all RNA. After uracil-DNA glycosylase treatment, a first 18-cycle PCR used universal primers M1SS and BC2_uni_R on all cDNA. Concerning the study's data processing: For normalization, 1 million high-quality reads were randomly selected from each sample, with every read carrying a distinct molecular identifier. Instead of being binned into consensus sequences, reads with shared molecular identifiers were discarded. CDR3 identification, clonotype clustering and error correction used MiTCR with a Q25 quality threshold and the strictest error-elimination algorithm. A nonparametric unseen species model using Euler transformation provided a lower-bound estimate of total TCR beta diversity. Starting from the raw public reads, TCRdb applied fastp trimming at Q25, assembled clones with MiXCR and retained in-frame beta chains. Each entry is one CDR3 protein sequence, shown with its most common DNA and genes. TCRdb, rather than the study authors, made the V and J calls. The sample yields around 780,000 distinct CDR3 sequences; 20% to 30% were counted once. The biggest ten clones account for 2.5% to 3.5% of the sample.

Findings and caveats that apply to the study as a whole: Estimates of total diversity based on one million sequenced T cells were considered lower bounds and underestimates. As age increased, observed TCR beta diversity per million T cells dropped in a roughly linear way, and a significant reduction was already evident by age 40. Compared with the aged group, more naive CD4+ T cells, fewer expanded clones and increased TCR diversity were shown by the long-lived group, suggesting age selection. Because profiling used bulk unsorted PBMCs, naive and antigen-experienced compartments could not be compared conclusively. Donor CMV infection status was unknown, potentially confounding age-related changes in expanded clonotypes. Observed TCR beta diversity correlated strongly with the percentage of naive T cells measured by flow cytometry.

This same sample was also part of a study on T cells of mothers and their children. In that second paper, the authors write: Nine systemically healthy Caucasian individuals, comprising three mothers and their six children, were included as donors. cDNA synthesis consumed the entire amount of extracted RNA, loaded at around 1.4 ug RNA in each 15 ul reaction. In the second PCR, the M1S primer introduced both the sample barcodes and 2-4 random nucleotides. Over 8.5 million TCR beta CDR3 reads were obtained for each mother, and millions of reads were obtained for each child. In both related and unrelated pairs, thymic selection shapes the output of TCR recombination in a similar way, with inherited differences having only a minor effect. Normalized repertoire overlap was always found to be slightly, but never significantly, higher in related mother-child pairs than in unrelated mother-child pairs. No persistent microchimeric T cell clones were found, with a detection sensitivity of approximately 94 clones per million clonotypes. To look for features that set related mother-child pairs apart from unrelated individuals, the researchers ran deep NGS to compare the TCR beta repertoires of mothers and children. The mean age was about 37 +/- 4 years for the mothers and around 11 +/- 4 years for the children. After adapter ligation was performed with NEBNext reagents, the libraries were sequenced on an Illumina HiSeq 2000 with 100+100 nt paired-end reads. To avoid cross-contamination, the mother libraries and the child libraries were prepared a month apart and sequenced in separate runs. Each donor had between about 450,000 and 2,300,000 distinct TCR beta clonotypes identified. Naive TCR beta clonotypes were estimated from low-frequency clonotypes matched to each donor's FACS-determined naive share, without sorting.

The sequence came from a boy aged 5-17 years in good health. Here the chain combines TRBV11-2 and TRBJ1-6; 8 junctional bases match TRBD1. Source material: blood. The DNA sequence is TGTGCCAGCAGCCCCCCTCAGGGGGCCCCTAGGGCACCCCTCCACTTT. It codes for CASSPPQGAPRAPLHF.